This T cell receptor (beta chain) was identified during a study of blood T cell repertoires in COVID-19. This CDR3 has 14 amino acids. The V end was cut by 1 base, the J end by 3 bases, with 10 bases between. CDR1 and CDR2 from the germline V gene are MGHRA and YSYEKL. Clones were read by immunoSEQ multiplex PCR, and TCRdb kept only the in-frame ones, dropping some. Among about 49,000 clones, 80% to 90% were seen once, and the ten largest hold around 2.7%. The sequencing input was peripheral blood. The genes are TRBV4-1 and TRBJ2-7; maybe TRBD2 (5 bases). This TCR was recovered from a woman in her sixties or seventies with acute or convalescent COVID-19. The CDR3 DNA sequence: TGCGCCAGCAGCCAAGGAGGGTGGGGCTACGAGCAGTACTTC. Protein: CASSQGGWGYEQYF.